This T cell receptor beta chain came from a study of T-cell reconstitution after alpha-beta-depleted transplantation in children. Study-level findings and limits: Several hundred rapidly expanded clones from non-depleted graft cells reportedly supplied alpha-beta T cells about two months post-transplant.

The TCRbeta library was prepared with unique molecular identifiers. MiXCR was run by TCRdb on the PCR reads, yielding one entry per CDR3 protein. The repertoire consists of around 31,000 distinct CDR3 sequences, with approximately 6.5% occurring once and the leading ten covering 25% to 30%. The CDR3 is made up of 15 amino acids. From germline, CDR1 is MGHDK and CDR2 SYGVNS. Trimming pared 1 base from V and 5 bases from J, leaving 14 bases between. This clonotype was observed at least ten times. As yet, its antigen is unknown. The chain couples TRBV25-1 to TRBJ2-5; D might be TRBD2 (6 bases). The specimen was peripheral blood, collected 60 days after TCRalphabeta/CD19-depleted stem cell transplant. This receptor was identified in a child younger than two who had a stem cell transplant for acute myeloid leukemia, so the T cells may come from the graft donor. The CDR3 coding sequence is TGTGCCAGCAGTGAATGGAAACAACGGGGGGAGACCCAGTACTTC. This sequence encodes CASSEWKQRGETQYF.